The sample holds a few counts of the clone carrying this T cell receptor (beta chain). The antigen is undetermined. Via MiXCR, TCRdb re-called the 5' RACE reads, giving one row per CDR3 protein. The sample consists of about 110,000 distinct CDR3 sequences, approximately 22% of them appearing once. The data were obtained in a study of T-cell memory formation after mild COVID-19. The CDR3 loop spans 16 amino acids. V was clipped by 4 bases and J by 3 bases, with 19 bases between them. Germline CDR1 reads SGHAT; CDR2 reads FQNNGV. Study results and caveats: Contracting CD4+ clones were located mainly in CM and EM, and CD8+ clones in EMRA. Among clones contracting day 15 to 85, CD4/CD8 was balanced, whereas later expanders leaned CD4+. Several responding clones turned up in pre-infection memory, indicating that cross-reactive memory may have taken part.

The sequence came from a man younger than 35 who had mild COVID-19 (a few samples of this study predate the infection). Cell type and time point are not known. Sequencing used PBMCs or a T cell subset sorted from them (not recorded which). The rearrangement links TRBV11-2 to TRBJ2-7; tentatively, D is TRBD1 or TRBD2 (6 bases each). The CDR3 coding sequence is TGTGCCAGCAGCTGGGGTTCGGGGGACACAGACTACGAGCAGTACTTC. It is translated as CASSWGSGDTDYEQYF.